This T cell receptor beta chain originates from a study of regulatory T cells in long-lasting Graves disease. The V gene lost 1 base and the J gene lost 0 bases, with 10 bases spanning the gap. CDR1 is SGHTA, CDR2 FQGNSA, per germline. The CDR3 has 15 residues. Relying on iRepertoire HTBI primers and Arm-PCR of CDR3 regions, the team built TCR beta libraries. TCRdb fed the multiplex PCR reads into MiXCR, producing one record per CDR3 protein. The sample includes more than 400,000 distinct CDR3 sequences, around 15% of them seen just once. This sample's time point: newly diagnosed GD, antithyroid drugs for less than 3 months. Generation of the TCR library employed RNA extracted from PBMCs. Many counts were recorded for this clonotype. These data were likewise used in another study, on T cells in Graves' hyperthyroidism and ophthalmopathy.

The source is a woman in her 30s with Graves disease. The chain has TRBV7-2 and TRBJ2-7, with D perhaps matching TRBD1 (5 bases). The material was peripheral blood mononuclear cells (PBMCs), obtained at new diagnosis, from a patient treated with antithyroid drugs. CDR3 in DNA: TGTGCCAGCAGCTTAGTAGACAGCAGCTCCTACGAGCAGTACTTC. As protein: CASSLVDSSSYEQYF.